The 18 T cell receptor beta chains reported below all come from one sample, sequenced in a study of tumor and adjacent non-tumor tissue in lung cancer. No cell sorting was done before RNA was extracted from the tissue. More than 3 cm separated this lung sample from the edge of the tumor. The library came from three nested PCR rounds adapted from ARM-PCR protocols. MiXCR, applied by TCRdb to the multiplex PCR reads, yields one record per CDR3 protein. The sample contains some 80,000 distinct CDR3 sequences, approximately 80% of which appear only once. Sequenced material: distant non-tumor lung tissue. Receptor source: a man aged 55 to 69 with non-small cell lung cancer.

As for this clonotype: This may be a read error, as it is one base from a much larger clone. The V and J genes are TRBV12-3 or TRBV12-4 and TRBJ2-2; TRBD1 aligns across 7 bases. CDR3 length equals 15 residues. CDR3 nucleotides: TGTGCCAGCAGTTTAAGGGACAGTTACACCGGGGAGCTGTTATTT. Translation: CASSLRDSYTGELLF.

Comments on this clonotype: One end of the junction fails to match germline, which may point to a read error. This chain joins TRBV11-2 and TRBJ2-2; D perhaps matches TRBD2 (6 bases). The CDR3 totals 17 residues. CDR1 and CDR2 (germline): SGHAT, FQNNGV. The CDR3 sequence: CASCLASGGTNTGELFF. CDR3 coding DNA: TGTGCCAGCTGCTTAGCTAGTGGGGGGACGAACACCGGGGAGCTGTTTTTT.

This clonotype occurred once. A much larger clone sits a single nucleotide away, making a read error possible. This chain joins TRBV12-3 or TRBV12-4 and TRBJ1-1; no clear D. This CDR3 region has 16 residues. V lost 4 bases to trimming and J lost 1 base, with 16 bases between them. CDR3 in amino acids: CASSSAYRAGNTEAFF. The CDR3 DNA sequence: TGTGCCAGCAGTTCAGCGTATAGGGCTGGGAACACTGAAGCTTTCTTT.

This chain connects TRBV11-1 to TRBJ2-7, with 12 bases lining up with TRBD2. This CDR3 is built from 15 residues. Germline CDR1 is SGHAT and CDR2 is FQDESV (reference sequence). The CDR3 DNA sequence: TGTGACAGAAGCAGGACTAGCGGGACGGCAGACGGGCAGTACTTC. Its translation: CDRSRTSGTADGQYF.

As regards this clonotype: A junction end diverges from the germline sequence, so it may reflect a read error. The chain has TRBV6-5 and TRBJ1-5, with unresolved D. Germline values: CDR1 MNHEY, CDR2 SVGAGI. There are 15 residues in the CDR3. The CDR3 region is CANSYPRGSNQPQHF. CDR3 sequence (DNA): TGTGCCAACAGTTACCCACGGGGAAGCAATCAGCCCCAGCATTTT.

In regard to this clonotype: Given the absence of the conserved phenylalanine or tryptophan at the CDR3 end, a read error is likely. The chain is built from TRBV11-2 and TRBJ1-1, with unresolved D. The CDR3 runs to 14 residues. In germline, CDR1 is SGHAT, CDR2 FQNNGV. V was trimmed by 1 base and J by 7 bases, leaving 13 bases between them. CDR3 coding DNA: TGTGCCAGCAGCTTAGTCTGGAGGAGCAATGAAGCTTTCTCT. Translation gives CASSLVWRSNEAFS.

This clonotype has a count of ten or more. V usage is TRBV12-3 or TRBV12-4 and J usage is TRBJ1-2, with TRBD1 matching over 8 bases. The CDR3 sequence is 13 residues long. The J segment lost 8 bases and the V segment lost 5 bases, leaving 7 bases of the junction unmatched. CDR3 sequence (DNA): TGTGCCAGCAGTACCCGACAGGGGCGAGGCTACACCTTC. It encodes CASSTRQGRGYTF.

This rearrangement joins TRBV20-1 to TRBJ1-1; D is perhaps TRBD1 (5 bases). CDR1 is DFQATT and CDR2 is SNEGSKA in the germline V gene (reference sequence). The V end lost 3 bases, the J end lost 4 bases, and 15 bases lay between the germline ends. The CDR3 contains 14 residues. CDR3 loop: CSARAGTGVTEAFF. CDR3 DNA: TGCAGTGCTAGGGCGGGGACTGGTGTCACTGAAGCTTTCTTT.

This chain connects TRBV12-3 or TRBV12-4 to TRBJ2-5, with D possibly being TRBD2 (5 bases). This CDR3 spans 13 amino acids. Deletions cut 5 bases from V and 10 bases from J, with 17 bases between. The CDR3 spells CASSQDWTGVQYF. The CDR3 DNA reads TGTGCCAGCAGTCAGGACTGGACTGGAGTCCAGTACTTC.

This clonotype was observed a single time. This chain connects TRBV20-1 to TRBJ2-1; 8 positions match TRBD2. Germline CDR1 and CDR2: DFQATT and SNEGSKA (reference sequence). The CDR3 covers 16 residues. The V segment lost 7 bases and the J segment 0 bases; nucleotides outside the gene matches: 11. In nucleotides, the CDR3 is TGCAGTGTCCTCAGACTAGCGCAAAACTCCTACAATGAGCAGTTCTTC. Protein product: CSVLRLAQNSYNEQFF.

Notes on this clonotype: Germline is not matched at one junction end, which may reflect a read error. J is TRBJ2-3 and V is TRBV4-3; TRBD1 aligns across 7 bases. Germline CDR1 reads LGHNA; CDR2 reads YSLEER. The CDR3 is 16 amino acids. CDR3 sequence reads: CASSQDKGGTTDTHYF. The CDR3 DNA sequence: TGCGCCAGCAGCCAAGATAAAGGGGGCACCACAGATACGCACTATTTT.

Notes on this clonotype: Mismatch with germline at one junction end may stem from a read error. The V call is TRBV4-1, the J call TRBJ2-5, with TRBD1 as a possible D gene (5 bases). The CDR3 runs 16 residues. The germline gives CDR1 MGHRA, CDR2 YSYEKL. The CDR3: CASNQVGRVIQETQYF. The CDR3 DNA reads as TGTGCCAGCAACCAAGTGGGCAGGGTTATACAAGAGACCCAGTACTTC.

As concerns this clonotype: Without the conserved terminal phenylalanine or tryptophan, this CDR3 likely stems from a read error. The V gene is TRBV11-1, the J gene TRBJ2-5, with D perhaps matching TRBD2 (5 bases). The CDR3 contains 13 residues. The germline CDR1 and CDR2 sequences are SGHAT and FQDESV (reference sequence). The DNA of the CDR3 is TGTGCCAGTAGCTTAGCGACCGGGGAGACCCAGTACTTA. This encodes CASSLATGETQYL.

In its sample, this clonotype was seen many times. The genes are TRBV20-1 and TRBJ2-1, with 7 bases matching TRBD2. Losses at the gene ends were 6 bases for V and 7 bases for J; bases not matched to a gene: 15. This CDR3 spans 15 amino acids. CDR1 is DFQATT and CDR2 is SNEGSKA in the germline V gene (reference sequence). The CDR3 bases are TGCAGTGCCACGATAGGGGCGGGAGTCGGGAATGAGCAGTTCTTC. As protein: CSATIGAGVGNEQFF.

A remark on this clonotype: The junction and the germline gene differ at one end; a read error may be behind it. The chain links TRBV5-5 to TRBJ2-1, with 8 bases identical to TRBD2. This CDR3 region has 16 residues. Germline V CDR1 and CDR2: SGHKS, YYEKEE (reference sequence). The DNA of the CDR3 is TGTGCCAGCAAACCCCACGGGACTAGGTACGACAATGAACAGTTCTTC. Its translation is CASKPHGTRYDNEQFF.

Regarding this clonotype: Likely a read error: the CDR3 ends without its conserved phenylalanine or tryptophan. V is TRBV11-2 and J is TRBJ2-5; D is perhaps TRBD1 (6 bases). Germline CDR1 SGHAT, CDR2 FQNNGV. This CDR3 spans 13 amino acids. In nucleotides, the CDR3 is TGTGCCAGCAGATCTACAGGGCAAGGGACCCAGTACTTA. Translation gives CASRSTGQGTQYL.

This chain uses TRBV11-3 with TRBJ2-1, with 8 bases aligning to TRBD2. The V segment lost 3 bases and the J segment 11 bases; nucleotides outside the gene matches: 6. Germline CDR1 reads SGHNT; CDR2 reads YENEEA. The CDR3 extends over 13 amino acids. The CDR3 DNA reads TGTGCCAGCAGCTTCGGGGGGGCCAGTAAGCAGTTCTTC. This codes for CASSFGGASKQFF.

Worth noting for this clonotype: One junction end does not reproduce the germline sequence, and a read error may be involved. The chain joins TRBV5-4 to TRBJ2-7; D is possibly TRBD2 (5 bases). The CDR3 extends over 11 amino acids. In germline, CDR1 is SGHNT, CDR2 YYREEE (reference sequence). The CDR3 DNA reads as TGTGCCAGTAGCAACGACTACGAGCAGAATTTC. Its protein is CASSNDYEQNF.